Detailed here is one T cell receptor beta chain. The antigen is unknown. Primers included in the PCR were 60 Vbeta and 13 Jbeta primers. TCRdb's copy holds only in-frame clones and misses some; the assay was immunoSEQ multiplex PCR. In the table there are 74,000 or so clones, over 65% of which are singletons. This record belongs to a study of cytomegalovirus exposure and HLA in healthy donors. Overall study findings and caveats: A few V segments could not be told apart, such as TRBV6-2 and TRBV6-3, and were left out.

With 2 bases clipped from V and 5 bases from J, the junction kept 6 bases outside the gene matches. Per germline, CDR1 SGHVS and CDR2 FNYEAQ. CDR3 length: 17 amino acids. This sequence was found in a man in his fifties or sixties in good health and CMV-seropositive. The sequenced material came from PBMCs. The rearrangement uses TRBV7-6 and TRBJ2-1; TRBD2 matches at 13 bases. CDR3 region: CASSLQGTSGAHNEQFF. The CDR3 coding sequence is TGTGCCAGCAGCTTACAGGGGACTAGCGGGGCCCACAATGAGCAGTTCTTC. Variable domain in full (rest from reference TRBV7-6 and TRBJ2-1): GAGVSQSPRYKVTKRGQDVALRCDPISGHVSLYWYRQALGQGPEFLTYFNYEAQQDKSGLPNDRFSAERPEGSISTLTIQRTEQRDSAMYRCASSLQGTSGAHNEQFFGPGTRLTVL.